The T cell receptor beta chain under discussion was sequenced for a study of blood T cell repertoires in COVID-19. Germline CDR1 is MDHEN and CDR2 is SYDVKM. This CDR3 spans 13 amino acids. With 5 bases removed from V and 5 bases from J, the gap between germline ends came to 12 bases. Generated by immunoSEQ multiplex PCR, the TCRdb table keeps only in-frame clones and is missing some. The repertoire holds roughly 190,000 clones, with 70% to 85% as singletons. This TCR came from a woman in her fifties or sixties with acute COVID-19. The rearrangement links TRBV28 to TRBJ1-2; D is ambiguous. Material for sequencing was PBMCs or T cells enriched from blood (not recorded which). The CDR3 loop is CASSPLGDYGYTF. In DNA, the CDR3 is TGTGCCAGCAGTCCCCTGGGAGATTATGGCTACACCTTC.